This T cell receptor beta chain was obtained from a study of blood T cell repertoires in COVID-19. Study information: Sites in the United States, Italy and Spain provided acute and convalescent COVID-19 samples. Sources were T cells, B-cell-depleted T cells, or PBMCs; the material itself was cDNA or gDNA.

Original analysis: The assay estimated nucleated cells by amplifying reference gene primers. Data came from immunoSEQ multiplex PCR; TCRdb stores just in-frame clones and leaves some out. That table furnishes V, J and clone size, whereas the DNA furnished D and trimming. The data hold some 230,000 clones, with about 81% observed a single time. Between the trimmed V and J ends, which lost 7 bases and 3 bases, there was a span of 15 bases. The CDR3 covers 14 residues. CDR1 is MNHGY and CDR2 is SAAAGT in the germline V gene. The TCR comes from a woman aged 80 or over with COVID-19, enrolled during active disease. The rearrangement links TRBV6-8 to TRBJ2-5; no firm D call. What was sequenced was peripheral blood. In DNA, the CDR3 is TGTGCCAGCACCCTTCAGACCGGAGAAGAGACCCAGTACTTC. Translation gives CASTLQTGEETQYF.